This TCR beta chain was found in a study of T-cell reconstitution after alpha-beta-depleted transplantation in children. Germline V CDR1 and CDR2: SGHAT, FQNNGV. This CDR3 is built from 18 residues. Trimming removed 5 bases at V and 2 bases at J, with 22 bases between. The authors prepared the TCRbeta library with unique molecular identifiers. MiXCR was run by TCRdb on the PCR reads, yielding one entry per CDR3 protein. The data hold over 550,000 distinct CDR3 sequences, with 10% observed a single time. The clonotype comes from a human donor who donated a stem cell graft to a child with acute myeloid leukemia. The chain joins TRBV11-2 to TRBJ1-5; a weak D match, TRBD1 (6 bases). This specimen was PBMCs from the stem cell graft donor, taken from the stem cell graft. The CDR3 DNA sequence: TGTGCCAGCAGCAAGCCTCCTGTGGGGGCTCGTGGCAATCAGCCCCAGCATTTT. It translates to CASSKPPVGARGNQPQHF.